This passage covers 18 T cell receptor beta chains from one sample sequenced in a study of response to subunit inactivated influenza vaccine. TCRdb used MiXCR to reprocess the RT-PCR reads, holding one entry per CDR3 protein. This table has 800,000 to 1,000,000 distinct CDR3 sequences, around 20% appearing once. The sample was PBMCs from blood, taken roughly 5 days after vaccination. The receptors derive from a middle-aged man who received an inactivated influenza vaccine.

This clonotype occurred a few times. The rearrangement joins TRBV27 to TRBJ1-2; 7 bases align to TRBD1. Germline CDR1 MNHEY, CDR2 SMNVEV (reference sequence). The V and J ends lost 6 bases and 4 bases, in that order; junction bases with no gene match: 5. The CDR3 totals 13 residues. Here the CDR3 reads CASSIQGSYGYTF. CDR3 bases: TGTGCCAGCAGCATACAGGGGTCCTATGGCTACACCTTC.

This clonotype was seen many times. CDR3: CSVEGRGRPYNEQFF. CDR3 nucleotides: TGCAGCGTTGAAGGGCGGGGGAGGCCCTACAATGAGCAGTTCTTC. This rearrangement joins TRBV29-1 to TRBJ2-1; 7 bases align to TRBD2. The CDR3 runs 15 residues. After removal of 1 base from V and 2 bases from J, the junction contained 5 bases not matched to a gene. Looked up from germline, CDR1 is SQVTM and CDR2 is ANQGSEA.

V is TRBV5-1 and J is TRBJ1-1; no firm D call. Per germline, CDR1 SGHRS and CDR2 YFSETQ. This CDR3 spans 16 amino acids. V was pared by 0 bases and J by 5 bases, with 17 bases between. This CDR3 is CASSLEWVSSRTEAFF. As DNA, the CDR3 is TGCGCCAGCAGCTTGGAGTGGGTTTCTAGTAGAACTGAAGCTTTCTTT.

This clonotype was detected many times. J is TRBJ2-7 and V is TRBV19, with D possibly being TRBD2 (5 bases). The CDR3 contains 13 residues. Deletions cut 3 bases from V and 4 bases from J, with 10 bases between. Germline CDR1 is LNHDA and CDR2 is SQIVND (reference sequence). In nucleotides, the CDR3 is TGTGCCAGTAGTATCAGCGGATCTTACGAGCAGTACTTC. It is translated as CASSISGSYEQYF.

This rearrangement joins TRBV12-3 or TRBV12-4 to TRBJ1-2, with 7 bases aligning to TRBD1. The V and J ends lost 6 bases and 6 bases, in that order; junction bases with no gene match: 13. This CDR3 comprises 15 residues. CDR3 coding DNA: TGTGCCAGCAGGAAAACAGGGGACCCCCTGGATGGCTACACCTTC. Translation: CASRKTGDPLDGYTF.

The CDR3: CASSFGGTFEQYF. The CDR3 DNA reads as TGTGCCAGCAGCTTCGGAGGGACCTTCGAGCAGTACTTC. The chain combines TRBV7-2 with TRBJ2-7; tentative D call: TRBD2 (6 bases). Trimming removed 3 bases from V and 6 bases from J, with 12 bases in between. The CDR3 runs 13 residues. The germline CDR1 and CDR2 sequences are SGHTA and FQGNSA.

This clonotype occurred a few times. This chain uses TRBV6-1 with TRBJ2-5, with unresolved D. Germline V gene lookup returns CDR1 MNHNS and CDR2 SASEGT. This CDR3 is 14 amino acids long. The V end lost 6 bases, the J end lost 1 base, and 12 bases lay between the germline ends. The CDR3 sequence is CASRPIFLQETQYF. CDR3 sequence (DNA): TGTGCCAGCAGACCTATCTTCCTCCAAGAGACCCAGTACTTC.

Ten or more counts support this clonotype. J is TRBJ1-2 and V is TRBV29-1; 9 bases fit TRBD1. The CDR3 has 13 residues. With V trimmed by 4 bases and J by 2 bases, 2 bases remained unmatched. The germline V gene encodes CDR1 SQVTM and CDR2 ANQGSEA. The CDR3 is CSVVGQGNYGYTF. The CDR3 DNA follows: TGCAGCGTTGTGGGACAGGGAAACTATGGCTACACCTTC. Drawing the rest from reference TRBV29-1 and TRBJ1-2, the complete variable domain is SAVISQKPSRDICQRGTSLTIQCQVDSQVTMMFWYRQQPGQSLTLIATANQGSEATYESGFVIDKFPISRPNLTFSTLTVSNMSPEDSSIYLCSVVGQGNYGYTFGSGTRLTVV.

For the CDR3, the DNA is TGCGCCAGCAGTTTGCTGGGTGGGGGGGGCAGCGGAGCCGAGCAGTACTTC. This sequence encodes CASSLLGGGGSGAEQYF. The chain couples TRBV5-1 to TRBJ2-7; a weak D match, TRBD2 (7 bases). V shed 5 bases and J shed 6 bases, with 27 bases lying between them. The germline V gene encodes CDR1 SGHRS and CDR2 YFSETQ. The CDR3 is made up of 17 amino acids.

This clonotype appeared a few times. The J gene is TRBJ2-7, the V gene TRBV5-1; D perhaps matches TRBD1 (6 bases). The V end was cut by 5 bases, the J end by 4 bases, with 16 bases between. The CDR3 has 14 amino acids. The germline CDR1 and CDR2 sequences are SGHRS and YFSETQ. The CDR3 nucleotides are TGCGCCAGCAGTCCGGCACAGGGTTGGTACGAGCAGTACTTC. Translation: CASSPAQGWYEQYF.

This clonotype has just a few counts. The genes are TRBV28 and TRBJ1-1; 8 bases fit TRBD1. Germline CDR1 and CDR2: MDHEN and SYDVKM. The CDR3 sequence is 11 residues long. The V gene end was trimmed by 4 bases and the J gene end by 10 bases; junction bases not matched to a gene: 2. The CDR3 DNA reads TGTGCCAGCAGTTGGGGGACAGGAGCTTTCTTT. Translating it yields CASSWGTGAFF.

This clonotype turned up a few times. V and J are TRBV6-2 or TRBV6-3 and TRBJ2-7, with TRBD1 matching 7 bases. The CDR3 loop spans 14 amino acids. The V gene end was trimmed by 6 bases and the J gene end by 9 bases; junction bases not matched to a gene: 14. In germline, CDR1 is MNHEY, CDR2 SVGEGT. CDR3 nucleotides: TGTGCCAGCAGGCCACCGGGACAGTCTACGTTGCAGTACTTC. This encodes CASRPPGQSTLQYF.

The CDR3 is CATSRDPSGAYEQYF. CDR3 sequence (DNA): TGTGCCACCAGCAGAGATCCATCGGGAGCCTACGAGCAGTACTTC. The J gene is TRBJ2-7, the V gene TRBV15, with D possibly matching TRBD2 (6 bases). There are 15 residues in the CDR3. The germline CDR1 and CDR2 sequences are LNHNV and YYDKDF (reference sequence). V shed 0 bases and J shed 2 bases, with 11 bases lying between them.

This clonotype was counted between two and nine times. The genes are TRBV7-9 and TRBJ2-5; TRBD1 might be the D (5 bases). Trimming pared 3 bases from V and 0 bases from J, leaving 14 bases between. In germline, CDR1 is SEHNR, CDR2 FQNEAQ (reference sequence). This CDR3 spans 16 amino acids. CDR3 amino acids: CASSLTPQGYQETQYF. CDR3 in DNA: TGTGCCAGCAGCTTGACACCGCAGGGTTACCAAGAGACCCAGTACTTC.

V and J are TRBV5-1 and TRBJ2-1, with no clear D. V gave up 0 bases and J gave up 3 bases, with 7 bases separating them. The CDR3 is 14 amino acids. The germline gives CDR1 SGHRS, CDR2 YFSETQ. In DNA form, the CDR3 reads TGCGCCAGCAGCTTGGCCGGATACTACAATGAGCAGTTCTTC. Its translation: CASSLAGYYNEQFF.

The chain carries TRBV5-5 and TRBJ2-5; 10 bases agree with TRBD2. Trimming cost V 1 base and J 5 bases; bases outside gene matches: 8. The CDR3 is 16 residues long. CDR1 and CDR2 from the germline V gene are SGHKS and YYEKEE (reference sequence). This chain's CDR3 is CASSLTSLAGVETQYF. The CDR3 region has the DNA TGTGCCAGCAGCTTGACGTCCCTAGCGGGAGTGGAGACCCAGTACTTC.

The chain is built from TRBV7-8 and TRBJ2-5; 8 nucleotides match TRBD2. This CDR3 is 17 amino acids long. Germline V gives CDR1 SGHVS, CDR2 FQNEAQ. Unmatched junction bases numbered 11, after V lost 0 bases and J lost 5 bases. The CDR3 DNA follows: TGTGCCAGCAGCTTAGCGTGGGGGAGCGGGGGTCTGGAGACCCAGTACTTC. Translating it yields CASSLAWGSGGLETQYF.

The sample holds a few counts of this clonotype. This chain uses TRBV20-1 with TRBJ2-7, with D perhaps TRBD1 or TRBD2 (5 bases each). Looked up from germline, CDR1 is DFQATT and CDR2 is SNEGSKA (reference sequence). Trimming shortened V by 3 bases and J by 3 bases, and 18 bases separated the two germline ends. The length of the CDR3 is 15 residues. DNA of the CDR3: TGCAGTGCTAGGGCGGTCGTCGGGACGGGCTACGAGCAGTACTTC. It encodes CSARAVVGTGYEQYF.